The clone carrying this T cell receptor beta chain turned up a few times. TCRdb passed the RT-PCR reads through MiXCR, listing each CDR3 protein once. Among 650,000 to 800,000 distinct CDR3 sequences listed, approximately 15% were seen once. Per germline, CDR1 MNHNY and CDR2 SVGAGI (reference sequence). Trimming stripped 6 bases from V and 1 base from J, with 12 bases between. The CDR3 covers 14 residues. Sequencing was carried out using memory CD4+ T cells from blood. The receptor was derived from a female donor in good health, serving as a healthy control. The V and J genes are TRBV6-6 and TRBJ2-5; D not resolved. CDR3: CASRLALPQETQYF. In DNA form, the CDR3 reads TGTGCCAGCAGACTGGCACTACCCCAAGAGACCCAGTACTTC.